The present T cell receptor (beta chain) was sequenced within a study of T cells in Graves' hyperthyroidism and ophthalmopathy. These patients, aged 18 to 65, had recently diagnosed hyperthyroidism lasting under 2 months. The CDR3 covers 14 residues. CDR1 is LGHNA and CDR2 is YSLEER in the germline V gene. Trimming removed 1 base from V and 5 bases from J, with 12 bases in between. The source material, RNA transcripts, was used to amplify TCR beta CDR3 regions. HTBI primers were the set used in a first-round RT-PCR of the TCR CDR3. Using its own MiXCR run on the multiplex PCR reads, TCRdb lists one record per CDR3 protein. The table has 600,000 or so distinct CDR3 sequences, 40% to 55% seen once.

The origin of this receptor is a young woman with Graves' hyperthyroidism. This chain joins TRBV4-3 and TRBJ2-7, with D unclear. Material: peripheral blood or thyroid tissue (not recorded which). CDR3 residues: CASSQAAGFDEQYF. CDR3 DNA: TGCGCCAGCAGCCAAGCCGCCGGGTTCGACGAGCAGTACTTC.